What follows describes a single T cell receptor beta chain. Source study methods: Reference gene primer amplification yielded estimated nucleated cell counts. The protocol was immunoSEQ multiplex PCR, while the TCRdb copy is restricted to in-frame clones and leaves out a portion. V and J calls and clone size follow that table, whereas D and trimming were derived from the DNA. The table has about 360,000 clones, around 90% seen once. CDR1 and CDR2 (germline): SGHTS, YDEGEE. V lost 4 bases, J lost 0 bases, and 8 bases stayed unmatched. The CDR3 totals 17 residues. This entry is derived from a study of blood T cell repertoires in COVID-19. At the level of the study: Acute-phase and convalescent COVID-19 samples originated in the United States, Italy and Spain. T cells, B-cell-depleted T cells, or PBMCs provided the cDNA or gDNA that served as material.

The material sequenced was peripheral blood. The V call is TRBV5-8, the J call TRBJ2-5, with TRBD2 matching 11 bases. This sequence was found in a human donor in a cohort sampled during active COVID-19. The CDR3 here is CASSLGLAVTYQETQYF. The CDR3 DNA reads TGTGCCAGCAGCCTGGGACTAGCGGTGACGTACCAAGAGACCCAGTACTTC.